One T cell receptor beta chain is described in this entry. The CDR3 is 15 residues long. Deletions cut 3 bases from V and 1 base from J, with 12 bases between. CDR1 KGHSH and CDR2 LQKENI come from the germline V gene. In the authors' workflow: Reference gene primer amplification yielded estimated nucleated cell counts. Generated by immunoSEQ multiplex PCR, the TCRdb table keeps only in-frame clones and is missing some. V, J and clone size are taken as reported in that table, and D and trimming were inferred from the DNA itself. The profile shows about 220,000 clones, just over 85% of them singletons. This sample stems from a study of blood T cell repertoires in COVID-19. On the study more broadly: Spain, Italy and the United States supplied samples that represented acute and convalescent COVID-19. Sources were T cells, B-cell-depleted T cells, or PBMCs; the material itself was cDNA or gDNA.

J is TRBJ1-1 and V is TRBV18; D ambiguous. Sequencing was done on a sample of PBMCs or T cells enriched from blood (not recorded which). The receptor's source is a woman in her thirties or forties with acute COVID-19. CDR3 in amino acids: CASSPGGGKNTEAFF. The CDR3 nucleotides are TGTGCCAGCTCACCCGGAGGAGGTAAGAACACTGAAGCTTTCTTT. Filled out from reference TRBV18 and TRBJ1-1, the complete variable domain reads NAGVMQNPRHLVRRRGQEARLRCSPMKGHSHVYWYRQLPEEGLKFMVYLQKENIIDESGMPKERFSAEFPKEGPSILRIQQVVRGDSAAYFCASSPGGGKNTEAFFGQGTRLTVV.